Following are 20 T cell receptor beta chains from one sample sequenced in a study of technical replicates of blood from a handful of donors. Sequencing was performed with immunoSEQ multiplex PCR; in TCRdb, only in-frame clones are kept and a portion is missing. The sample consists of fewer than 110,000 clones, roughly 95% of them appearing once. Sequencing input: T cells isolated from PBMCs. The origin of the receptors is a human donor in good health.

This chain uses TRBV6-1 with TRBJ2-7, with D possibly being TRBD2 (6 bases). Trimming removed 6 bases at V and 1 base at J, with 16 bases between. The germline gives CDR1 MNHNS, CDR2 SASEGT. This CDR3 comprises 15 residues. The CDR3 loop reads CASRLIGGISYEQYF. For the CDR3, the DNA is TGTGCCAGCAGGCTGATTGGAGGGATTTCCTACGAGCAGTACTTC.

The rearrangement joins TRBV9 to TRBJ2-1; 10 bases fit TRBD2. Germline CDR1 is SGDLS and CDR2 is YYNGEE. The CDR3 consists of 20 residues. Trimming at V came to 0 bases and at J to 4 bases, leaving 16 bases not matched to a gene. CDR3 nucleotides: TGTGCCAGCAGCGTAGCGCCTACCCATCTAGCGGGAGAGGGATACAATGAGCAGTTCTTC. It translates to CASSVAPTHLAGEGYNEQFF.

V usage is TRBV19 and J usage is TRBJ2-7, with a tentative D call TRBD1 (6 bases). Per the germline V gene, CDR1 is LNHDA and CDR2 is SQIVND (reference sequence). Trimming removed 10 bases from V and 5 bases from J, with 21 bases in between. The CDR3 extends over 14 amino acids. Here the CDR3 DNA reads TGTGCCACCGAAGACACCGGGACACACCACGAGCAGTACTTC. Amino acid sequence: CATEDTGTHHEQYF.

This chain joins TRBV10-3 and TRBJ1-4; no clear D. The CDR3 runs to 16 residues. V lost 3 bases to trimming and J lost 0 bases, with 11 bases between them. Per germline, CDR1 ENHRY and CDR2 SYGVKD. The CDR3 region has the DNA TGTGCCATCAGTGAATTGGGCAGTGCAACTAATGAAAAACTGTTTTTT. It codes for CAISELGSATNEKLFF.

The chain carries TRBV7-9 and TRBJ2-6; 7 nucleotides line up with TRBD1. The germline V gene encodes CDR1 SEHNR and CDR2 FQNEAQ (reference sequence). This CDR3 contains 15 residues. The V segment lost 6 bases and the J segment 4 bases; nucleotides outside the gene matches: 6. CDR3 sequence: CASRWTGTGANVLTF. The CDR3 nucleotides are TGTGCCAGCAGATGGACAGGAACCGGGGCCAACGTCCTGACTTTC.

This chain joins TRBV27 and TRBJ1-2; the D gene is possibly TRBD1 (5 bases). The germline gives CDR1 MNHEY, CDR2 SMNVEV (reference sequence). The CDR3 runs 13 residues. The germline V and J ends were trimmed by 7 bases and 8 bases, with 17 bases remaining between them. CDR3 amino acids: CASTTGGGRGYTF. CDR3 nucleotide sequence: TGTGCCAGCACCACCGGGGGGGGTCGCGGCTACACCTTC.

The chain has TRBV6-1 and TRBJ2-1; the D gene is possibly TRBD2 (6 bases). V was shortened by 3 bases and J by 2 bases, with 11 bases between the two germline ends. The germline gives CDR1 MNHNS, CDR2 SASEGT. The CDR3 runs 15 residues. The CDR3, as DNA: TGTGCCAGCAGTGAGACGGGAGAGCCCTACAATGAGCAGTTCTTC. Translating gives CASSETGEPYNEQFF.

This CDR3 reads CASSLLQGTEAFF. In DNA form, the CDR3 reads TGTGCCAGCAGCTTACTACAGGGGACGGAAGCTTTCTTT. The chain recombines TRBV11-2 with TRBJ1-1, with TRBD1 matching 7 bases. Losses at the gene ends were 2 bases for V and 8 bases for J; bases not matched to a gene: 5. This CDR3 has 13 residues. Germline-derived CDR1 and CDR2 are SGHAT and FQNNGV.

The chain employs TRBV5-1 and TRBJ2-1; 7 positions match TRBD1. The CDR3 runs 12 residues. V lost 1 base, J lost 14 bases, and 6 bases stayed unmatched. CDR1 and CDR2 from the germline V gene are SGHRS and YFSETQ. Here the CDR3 DNA reads TGCGCCAGCAGCTTGTATCCCGGACAGGAGTTCTTC. As protein: CASSLYPGQEFF.

The chain links TRBV11-2 to TRBJ2-1; 8 bases are shared with TRBD2. This CDR3 has 15 amino acids. CDR1 and CDR2 from the germline V gene are SGHAT and FQNNGV. The J segment lost 7 bases and the V segment lost 5 bases, leaving 10 bases of the junction unmatched. The CDR3 DNA follows: TGTGCCAGCAGCCCAACCGGGACTAGGAGTAATGAGCAGTTCTTC. Translating it yields CASSPTGTRSNEQFF.

This sequence joins TRBV6-5 and TRBJ1-1, with 8 nucleotides matching TRBD1. Germline values: CDR1 MNHEY, CDR2 SVGAGI. The CDR3 loop spans 15 amino acids. V lost 5 bases and J lost 6; bases outside the gene matches: 11. The CDR3 nucleotides read TGTGCCAGCAGTACCTCGCAGGGGGCAAGTCCTGAAGCTTTCTTT. Its protein product is CASSTSQGASPEAFF.

The CDR3 coding sequence is TGCGCCAGCAGGGCTAGCGGGAAAACAGATACGCAGTATTTT. Its protein product is CASRASGKTDTQYF. The chain couples TRBV4-1 to TRBJ2-3, with 9 bases aligning to TRBD2. The CDR3 spans 14 residues. V lost 6 bases, J lost 3 bases, and 4 bases stayed unmatched. CDR1 and CDR2 from the germline V gene are MGHRA and YSYEKL.

V is TRBV11-2 and J is TRBJ1-3; TRBD1 matches at 8 bases. Germline V gives CDR1 SGHAT, CDR2 FQNNGV. Trimming removed 5 bases from V and 4 bases from J; junction bases left unmatched: 13. The CDR3 totals 17 residues. The chain's CDR3 is CASSAWTGFGLGNTIYF. CDR3 nucleotides: TGTGCCAGCAGCGCGTGGACAGGGTTCGGGCTGGGAAACACCATATATTTT.

V gene TRBV5-8 combines with J gene TRBJ2-2, with 8 nucleotides matching TRBD1. V shed 4 bases and J 6 bases; nucleotides not matched to a gene: 2. The CDR3 loop spans 13 amino acids. From germline, CDR1 is SGHTS and CDR2 YDEGEE. CDR3 sequence reads: CASSNRGAGELFF. The CDR3 DNA is TGTGCCAGCAGCAACAGGGGGGCCGGGGAGCTGTTTTTT.

This rearrangement joins TRBV5-1 to TRBJ2-1; 12 bases fit TRBD2. Germline assignment: CDR1 SGHRS and CDR2 YFSETQ. There are 15 residues in the CDR3. The J segment lost 8 bases and the V segment lost 0 bases, leaving 3 bases of the junction unmatched. In DNA form, the CDR3 reads TGCGCCAGCAGCTTGGGGCTAGCGGGAGGGGATGAGCAGTTCTTC. It is translated as CASSLGLAGGDEQFF. The full variable domain, in which reference TRBV5-1 and TRBJ2-1 provide the parts outside the CDR3, is KAGVTQTPRYLIKTRGQQVTLSCSPISGHRSVSWYQQTPGQGLQFLFEYFSETQRNKGNFPGRFSGRQFSNSRSEMNVSTLELGDSALYLCASSLGLAGGDEQFFGPGTRLTVL.

The chain carries TRBV6-1 and TRBJ1-4, with a possible D match to TRBD1 (6 bases). Trimming took off 5 bases at V and 6 bases at J, with 10 bases between the two ends. The CDR3 sequence is 13 residues long. CDR1 MNHNS and CDR2 SASEGT come from the germline V gene. The CDR3 sequence is CASSMGHDEKLFF. As DNA, the CDR3 is TGTGCCAGCAGTATGGGACACGATGAAAAACTGTTTTTT.

The chain employs TRBV5-1 and TRBJ1-1; TRBD1 is a possible D gene (5 bases). The germline V gene has CDR1 SGHRS and CDR2 YFSETQ. The V end was cut by 2 bases, the J end by 6 bases, with 11 bases between. The CDR3 is 13 residues long. The CDR3 bases are TGCGCCAGCAGCTTCCAGGGCGACGCTGAAGCTTTCTTT. It encodes CASSFQGDAEAFF.

V and J are TRBV6-5 and TRBJ2-7; D remains unclear. The CDR3 sequence is 14 residues long. Trimming shortened V by 0 bases and J by 5 bases, and 11 bases separated the two germline ends. CDR1 is MNHEY and CDR2 is SVGAGI in the germline V gene. The CDR3 bases are TGTGCCAGCAGTTACTCTGTGAGCTTAGACGAGCAGTACTTC. Its protein product is CASSYSVSLDEQYF.

This chain joins TRBV7-9 and TRBJ1-4, with TRBD1 matching 8 bases. Losses at the gene ends were 5 bases for V and 5 bases for J; bases not matched to a gene: 4. Germline V CDR1 and CDR2: SEHNR, FQNEAQ (reference sequence). The CDR3 runs to 14 residues. CDR3 DNA: TGTGCCAGCAGCCAACGACAGGGGAATGAAAAACTGTTTTTT. Its protein is CASSQRQGNEKLFF.

The rearrangement uses TRBV30 and TRBJ2-1, with 9 bases fitting TRBD2. The germline V gene has CDR1 GTSNPN and CDR2 SVGIG (reference sequence). The V gene end was trimmed by 7 bases and the J gene end by 7 bases; junction bases not matched to a gene: 11. The CDR3 contains 14 residues. CDR3 protein: CASSEGRGGNEQFF. Written as DNA, the CDR3 is TGTGCCTCCTCGGAGGGGCGGGGGGGGAATGAGCAGTTCTTC.